This record concerns one T cell receptor (beta chain) sequence. Its antigen is as yet unknown. This CDR3 comprises 17 residues. V trimming: 5 bases; J trimming: 1 base; junction bases outside the gene matches: 8. CDR1 LNHDA and CDR2 SQIVND come from the germline V gene (reference sequence). The immunoSEQ assay was version 4, run in survey mode. Using immunoSEQ multiplex PCR, the repertoire was profiled, and TCRdb retains in-frame clones only, with some absent. Of under 40,000 clones in the sample, roughly 71% were seen once. Cells were stimulated with overlapping HIV-1 Gag 15-mer peptides. Sorting selected CD4+ T cells upregulating both CD40 ligand and CD69. CD4+ T cell counts exceeded 400 cells/uL; CMV serology was positive. These data originate in a study of persistence of HIV-infected CD4 T cells.

The source was CD4+ T cells sorted from PBMCs after roughly 19-hour stimulation, collected from a patient who received antiretroviral therapy. The V call is TRBV19, the J call TRBJ2-4, with TRBD1 matching 10 bases. The receptor comes from an adult man with HIV who was CMV-seropositive. The CDR3 DNA follows: TGTGCCAGTAGTGCCGGACAGGGGGTTAGGGCCAAAAACATTCAGTACTTC. It yields the protein CASSAGQGVRAKNIQYF.